The source of this T cell receptor beta chain is a study of beta chain features in type 1 diabetes. Overall study findings and caveats: Type 1 diabetes patients had moderately but significantly shorter TCRB CDR3s in all four CD4+ subsets. Resolution of whether HLA type affects TCRB rearrangement was not achieved here.

The collection from each donor was one heparinised blood draw averaging about 116 mL. Staining for CD45RO/CCR7/CD25/CD127/CD95/CD27 allowed sorting of CD4+ naive, central memory, regulatory and stem cell-like memory cells. Since all of the isolated RNA was reverse transcribed, expressed TCRB transcripts were what got sequenced. Deep immunoSEQ sequencing covered naive, central memory and regulatory T cell samples. TCRdb's copy holds only in-frame clones and misses some; the assay was immunoSEQ multiplex PCR. In the table there are about 160,000 clones, roughly 63% of which are singletons. A remark on this clone: Antigen: not known.

The CDR3 covers 15 residues. The V gene lost 1 base and the J gene lost 1 base, with 8 bases spanning the gap. The V gene's germline CDR1 is SGHAT and CDR2 FQNNGV. The chain recombines TRBV11-2 with TRBJ2-4; no firm D call. Material: naive CD4+ T cells from blood. This clonotype was obtained from a man in his thirties or forties with type 1 diabetes. In DNA, the CDR3 is TGTGCCAGCAGCTTAGCGGGCAGCGCCAAAAACATTCAGTACTTC. As protein: CASSLAGSAKNIQYF.